A single sample is the source of the 25 T cell receptor beta chains below, sequenced in a study of blood T cell repertoires in COVID-19. Generated by immunoSEQ multiplex PCR, the TCRdb table keeps only in-frame clones and is missing some. Of approximately 300,000 clones listed, around 87% were seen once; the top ten hold 1%. The sample consisted of peripheral blood. The receptor set was obtained from a man aged 45 to 65 with active or convalescent COVID-19.

The J gene is TRBJ1-5, the V gene TRBV2, with D possibly being TRBD1 (5 bases). V lost 6 bases and J lost 7, with 16 bases in between. The CDR3 covers 14 residues. Germline CDR1 is SNHLY and CDR2 is FYNNEI. The CDR3 loop reads CASRSGSAGQPQHF. In nucleotides, the CDR3 is TGTGCCAGCAGATCAGGATCCGCAGGGCAGCCCCAGCATTTT.

V gene TRBV5-8 combines with J gene TRBJ2-1; D not certain. The V end lost 0 bases, the J end lost 4 bases, and 17 bases lay between the germline ends. Germline CDR1 reads SGHTS; CDR2 reads YDEGEE. This CDR3 comprises 17 residues. The DNA of the CDR3 is TGTGCCAGCAGCTTGGGTATTGGGCCCAGAGATTACAATGAGCAGTTCTTC. Protein sequence: CASSLGIGPRDYNEQFF.

The V gene is TRBV29-1, the J gene TRBJ1-1, with 10 bases matching TRBD1. This CDR3 contains 18 residues. V lost 1 base to trimming and J lost 4 bases; unmatched junction nucleotides: 15. Germline V gives CDR1 SQVTM, CDR2 ANQGSEA. CDR3 nucleotide sequence: TGCAGCGTTGAAGCCGGGACAGGGGTAGGGTACCTTGGCACTGAAGCTTTCTTT. Its translation is CSVEAGTGVGYLGTEAFF.

This clone came up once. The chain uses TRBV7-6 and TRBJ1-3; D not resolved. V was trimmed by 5 bases and J by 4 bases, leaving 15 bases between them. This CDR3 has 15 residues. Germline-derived CDR1 and CDR2 are SGHVS and FNYEAQ. CDR3 loop: CASSPEVGVGNTIYF. The CDR3 DNA reads as TGTGCCAGCAGCCCCGAGGTCGGTGTAGGAAACACCATATATTTT.

The rearrangement joins TRBV11-2 to TRBJ1-1; D uncertain. Trimming removed 5 bases from V and 3 bases from J, with 10 bases in between. The CDR3 spans 13 residues. In germline, CDR1 is SGHAT, CDR2 FQNNGV. The CDR3 DNA reads TGTGCCAGCAGCCTCCAGGAAGACACTGAAGCTTTCTTT. Its translation is CASSLQEDTEAFF.

This sequence joins TRBV7-6 and TRBJ2-3; no definite D call. This CDR3 has 15 amino acids. V was clipped by 1 base and J by 0 bases, with 8 bases between them. Germline V lookup: CDR1 SGHVS, CDR2 FNYEAQ. CDR3 sequence (DNA): TGTGCCAGCAGCTTAGGCGTTTCTAGCACAGATACGCAGTATTTT. Translation: CASSLGVSSTDTQYF.

This clone showed up just a few times. The genes are TRBV18 and TRBJ1-1; no clear D. Per the germline V gene, CDR1 is KGHSH and CDR2 is LQKENI. The CDR3 runs 15 residues. The germline V and J ends were trimmed by 2 bases and 3 bases, with 13 bases remaining between them. CDR3 amino acids: CASSPLEMRDTEAFF. In DNA form, the CDR3 reads TGTGCCAGCTCACCATTGGAAATGAGGGACACTGAAGCTTTCTTT.

The V call is TRBV27, the J call TRBJ2-7; 9 nucleotides line up with TRBD1. The junction had 12 bases not matched to a gene; V was cut back by 6 bases and J by 6 bases. CDR1 MNHEY and CDR2 SMNVEV come from the germline V gene (reference sequence). The CDR3 contains 15 residues. CDR3 residues: CASSLTGTGLREQYF. CDR3 coding DNA: TGTGCCAGCAGCCTAACCGGGACAGGGTTGCGCGAGCAGTACTTC.

CDR3 amino acids: CASSRGQGRGHGYTF. The CDR3 DNA reads TGTGCCAGCAGCCGCGGACAGGGTAGAGGTCATGGCTACACCTTC. The chain links TRBV7-2 to TRBJ1-2; TRBD1 agrees at 8 bases. Losses at the gene ends were 5 bases for V and 6 bases for J; bases not matched to a gene: 11. The germline V gene has CDR1 SGHTA and CDR2 FQGNSA. This CDR3 spans 15 amino acids.

The V call is TRBV7-6, the J call TRBJ2-1, with D possibly being TRBD1 (5 bases). Germline V gene lookup returns CDR1 SGHVS and CDR2 FNYEAQ. Between the trimmed V and J ends, which lost 4 bases and 2 bases, there was a span of 12 bases. The CDR3 length is 15 residues. The CDR3 protein is CASSSGQGPYNEQFF. Here the CDR3 DNA reads TGTGCCAGCAGCTCCGGACAAGGACCCTACAATGAGCAGTTCTTC.

The J gene is TRBJ1-6, the V gene TRBV2; 9 positions agree with TRBD1. V shed 4 bases and J 10 bases; nucleotides not matched to a gene: 5. The CDR3 is 14 residues long. The germline CDR1 and CDR2 sequences are SNHLY and FYNNEI. CDR3 amino acids: CASSGDRVGSPLHF. CDR3 nucleotides: TGTGCCAGCAGTGGGGACAGGGTAGGATCACCCCTCCACTTT.

V is TRBV5-1 and J is TRBJ1-2; 9 bases agree with TRBD1. Germline V CDR1 and CDR2: SGHRS, YFSETQ. CDR3 length equals 15 residues. The ends lost 7 bases at V and 3 bases at J; junction bases unmatched: 10. The DNA for the CDR3 is TGCGCCAGCCGCGAAAGGACAGGGGAGTACTATGGCTACACCTTC. Its translation is CASRERTGEYYGYTF. The complete variable domain, with remaining parts taken from reference TRBV5-1 and TRBJ1-2, reads KAGVTQTPRYLIKTRGQQVTLSCSPISGHRSVSWYQQTPGQGLQFLFEYFSETQRNKGNFPGRFSGRQFSNSRSEMNVSTLELGDSALYLCASRERTGEYYGYTFGSGTRLTVV.

The chain couples TRBV18 to TRBJ1-3, with D uncertain. Germline assignment: CDR1 KGHSH and CDR2 LQKENI. With 1 base removed from V and 2 bases from J, the gap between germline ends came to 9 bases. The CDR3 is 15 residues long. The CDR3 region is CASSPQMVAGNTIYF. The CDR3 DNA reads as TGTGCCAGCTCACCACAGATGGTAGCTGGAAACACCATATATTTT.

This clone appeared once. The gene calls are TRBV19 and TRBJ2-5; D ambiguous. The CDR3 has 14 residues. V shed 2 bases and J shed 2 bases, with 9 bases lying between them. The germline gives CDR1 LNHDA, CDR2 SQIVND (reference sequence). CDR3 in DNA: TGTGCCAGTAGTATACTGGCGGAGCAAGAGACCCAGTACTTC. It translates to CASSILAEQETQYF.

This sequence joins TRBV2 and TRBJ1-2; D unclear. Germline CDR1 reads SNHLY; CDR2 reads FYNNEI. Between the trimmed V and J ends, which lost 6 bases and 6 bases, there was a span of 14 bases. The CDR3 has 13 amino acids. CDR3 nucleotides: TGTGCCAGCAGCTGGGCAGTAACCCATGGCTACACCTTC. This sequence encodes CASSWAVTHGYTF.

The gene calls are TRBV11-3 and TRBJ2-2, with D uncertain. The germline V gene encodes CDR1 SGHNT and CDR2 YENEEA. The CDR3 spans 14 residues. The germline V and J ends were trimmed by 1 base and 5 bases, with 8 bases remaining between them. The CDR3 reads CASSLGSRTGELFF. DNA for the CDR3: TGTGCCAGCAGCTTAGGATCGAGGACCGGGGAGCTGTTTTTT.

The CDR3: CSVAQGPNTEAFF. In nucleotides, the CDR3 is TGCAGCGTTGCACAGGGGCCGAACACTGAAGCTTTCTTT. The V call is TRBV29-1, the J call TRBJ1-1; TRBD1 aligns across 7 bases. The germline V gene encodes CDR1 SQVTM and CDR2 ANQGSEA. This CDR3 has 13 amino acids. The trim removed 4 bases at V and 1 base at J, leaving 3 bases unmatched.

This chain uses TRBV28 with TRBJ2-5, with 9 bases fitting TRBD2. V gave up 5 bases and J gave up 3 bases; unmatched junction bases: 4. CDR3 length: 14 amino acids. From germline, CDR1 is MDHEN and CDR2 SYDVKM. DNA for the CDR3: TGTGCCAGCAGTGCGGGGGGGGCCGAAGAGACCCAGTACTTC. Its translation is CASSAGGAEETQYF.

The chain has TRBV19 and TRBJ2-1, with D possibly matching TRBD2 (6 bases). Trimming shortened V by 7 bases and J by 10 bases, and 20 bases separated the two germline ends. This CDR3 has 14 amino acids. Germline V gene sequence: CDR1 LNHDA, CDR2 SQIVND (reference sequence). CDR3 DNA sequence: TGTGCCAGTAACCCCGCATCGCGGGACGGGGAGCAGTTCTTC. Translating it yields CASNPASRDGEQFF.

The V and J genes are TRBV2 and TRBJ1-5, with a possible D match to TRBD1 (5 bases). CDR1 is SNHLY, CDR2 FYNNEI, per germline. CDR3 length: 15 residues. Trimming stripped 1 base from V and 0 bases from J, with 7 bases between. CDR3 residues: CASSEETVSNQPQHF. The CDR3 region has the DNA TGTGCCAGCAGTGAAGAGACAGTTAGCAATCAGCCCCAGCATTTT.

V gene TRBV28 combines with J gene TRBJ1-2; D is unresolved. CDR3 length: 11 residues. V was cut by 8 bases and J by 5 bases, with 9 bases left in between. Germline lookup yields CDR1 MDHEN and CDR2 SYDVKM. DNA for the CDR3: TGTGCCAGCCGGGTAGATTATGGCTACACCTTC. It codes for CASRVDYGYTF.

The chain employs TRBV2 and TRBJ1-2; no clear D gene. CDR1 is SNHLY and CDR2 is FYNNEI in the germline V gene. Trimming removed 7 bases from V and 2 bases from J, with 5 bases in between. This CDR3 has 11 residues. CDR3 bases: TGTGCCAGCATCGGGAACTATGGCTACACCTTC. Its protein is CASIGNYGYTF.

The rearrangement uses TRBV3-1 (or the pseudogene TRBV3-2) and TRBJ1-1; the match to TRBD1 covers 9 bases. Looked up from germline, CDR1 is LGHDT and CDR2 is YNNKEL (reference sequence). The V segment lost 2 bases and the J segment 2 bases; nucleotides outside the gene matches: 6. CDR3 length: 16 residues. CDR3: CASSQLPGQGNTEAFF. The DNA for the CDR3 is TGTGCCAGCAGCCAACTGCCGGGACAGGGCAACACTGAAGCTTTCTTT.

This clone was counted between two and nine times. The J gene is TRBJ2-4, the V gene TRBV5-1; 11 bases line up with TRBD2. Germline assignment: CDR1 SGHRS and CDR2 YFSETQ. V gave up 1 base and J gave up 7 bases; unmatched junction bases: 7. The CDR3 loop spans 16 amino acids. The CDR3 DNA reads as TGCGCCAGCAGCTTGACATTAGCGGGGGGGCCCAACATTCAGTACTTC. It is translated as CASSLTLAGGPNIQYF.

The V call is TRBV18, the J call TRBJ2-1, with 7 bases lining up with TRBD2. The V segment lost 2 bases and the J segment 14 bases; nucleotides outside the gene matches: 12. The germline V gene has CDR1 KGHSH and CDR2 LQKENI. This CDR3 comprises 14 residues. The CDR3 region has the DNA TGTGCCAGCTCACCAAGTCGGGTCCGGGGAGGGGAGTTCTTC. Its protein product is CASSPSRVRGGEFF. Full variable domain (outside the CDR3, taken from reference TRBV18 and TRBJ2-1): NAGVMQNPRHLVRRRGQEARLRCSPMKGHSHVYWYRQLPEEGLKFMVYLQKENIIDESGMPKERFSAEFPKEGPSILRIQQVVRGDSAAYFCASSPSRVRGGEFFGPGTRLTVL.